Given below is one T cell receptor beta chain in context. Its antigen remains unidentified. This entry comes from a study of cytomegalovirus exposure and HLA in healthy donors. The CDR3 runs 18 residues. Trimming at V came to 2 bases and at J to 0 bases, leaving 11 bases not matched to a gene. The germline V gene has CDR1 SGHTA and CDR2 FQGNSA. Use of 60 Vbeta and 13 Jbeta primers characterized the PCR. In the original workflow: About 9.9 million shared chains were among approximately 87 million unique TCR beta chains counted in a later analysis. TCRdb keeps only in-frame clones here, not all; method: immunoSEQ multiplex PCR. The V and J calls and the clone size are those of that table, but D and trimming were determined from the DNA. The table lists about 190,000 clones, around four fifths of them singletons, with around 0.8% in the top ten. Each donor was healthy, and each was a bone marrow donor.

Study-wide points: Cytomegalovirus status was reportedly diagnosed by the classifier with high sensitivity and specificity. Rare TCR sequences dominated, though some public TCRs recurred in many donors.

Sequencing was performed on PBMCs. The chain employs TRBV7-2 and TRBJ2-3; 7 bases align to TRBD2. The receptor was isolated from a woman aged 18-29 years in good health and CMV-seronegative. The CDR3 nucleotides are TGTGCCAGCAGCTTAACGTCATCTAGCGGAGGGAGCACAGATACGCAGTATTTT. It translates to CASSLTSSSGGSTDTQYF.